The rows below give T cell receptor beta chains drawn from one sample of a study of blood T cell repertoires in COVID-19. Assay used: immunoSEQ multiplex PCR; TCRdb lists only in-frame clones, some missing. The sample has about 430,000 clones; 85% to 90% are singletons. Sequenced material: peripheral blood. These receptors all stem from a man aged 18 to 29 with COVID-19, enrolled during active disease. Each CDR3 is given with its conserved first and last residue. The D gene is left open where the match is weak. A clone size is listed for some rows: how often the clone was seen (once, few, many), or a class if it is expanded.

TRBV24-1	TRBJ2-4	.	.	CATSDPTSGSLIQYF	TGTGCCACCAGTGATCCGACTTCGGGGTCCCTCATTCAGTACTTC
TRBV2	TRBJ2-5	.	.	CASNSGIQETQYF	TGTGCCAGCAACTCGGGAATCCAAGAGACCCAGTACTTC
TRBV11-2	TRBJ1-2	.	.	CASSVGGYGYTF	TGTGCCAGCAGCGTCGGGGGGTATGGCTACACCTTC
TRBV11-3	TRBJ2-1	TRBD2	.	CASGTSGRREQFF	TGTGCCAGCGGGACTAGCGGGAGAAGGGAGCAGTTCTTC
TRBV6-5	TRBJ2-4	.	once	CASSKWDNKNIQYF	TGTGCCAGCAGTAAATGGGACAATAAAAACATTCAGTACTTC
TRBV5-1	TRBJ2-7	TRBD1	.	CASSSGTGIYEQYF	TGCGCCAGCAGCTCCGGGACAGGGATATACGAGCAGTACTTC
TRBV5-1	TRBJ2-1	TRBD2	.	CASSGQGTSGNEQFF	TGCGCCAGCAGCGGCCAAGGGACTAGCGGGAATGAGCAGTTCTTC
TRBV30	TRBJ2-7	.	.	CAWSGGIYEQYF	TGTGCCTGGAGCGGGGGAATCTACGAGCAGTACTTC
TRBV19	TRBJ1-5	TRBD1	.	CASSRGTGKNQPQHF	TGTGCCAGTAGTCGGGGGACAGGAAAAAATCAGCCCCAGCATTTT
TRBV5-1	TRBJ1-2	.	.	CASSQGGGLGGYTF	TGCGCCAGCAGCCAAGGAGGAGGTCTCGGTGGCTACACCTTC
TRBV20-1	TRBJ2-7	.	.	CSASSGTHTYEQYF	TGCAGTGCTAGTTCCGGGACTCATACCTACGAGCAGTACTTC
TRBV3-1/TRBV3-2	TRBJ2-3	.	once	CASSQGVGGGNTDTQYF	TGTGCCAGCAGCCAGGGAGTCGGCGGGGGCAACACAGATACGCAGTATTTT
TRBV6-2/TRBV6-3	TRBJ1-2	.	few	CASSYGGGYTF	TGTGCCAGCAGTTACGGCGGAGGCTACACCTTC
TRBV4-1	TRBJ2-6	.	.	CASSQDGAGSGANVLTF	TGCGCCAGCAGCCAAGATGGGGCCGGCTCTGGGGCCAACGTCCTGACTTTC
TRBV27	TRBJ2-5	TRBD1	few	CASRRTGGIETQYF	TGTGCCAGCAGGCGGACAGGGGGCATAGAGACCCAGTACTTC
TRBV10-2	TRBJ2-7	TRBD2	.	CASSARLIGGRAGGPSSYEQYF	TGCGCCAGCAGTGCTAGGCTGATTGGGGGGCGAGCGGGGGGGCCCAGCTCCTACGAGCAGTACTTC
TRBV7-9	TRBJ2-7	TRBD1	.	CASSRRDRHYEQYF	TGTGCCAGCAGCCGACGGGACAGACATTACGAGCAGTACTTC